Sequencing of this T cell receptor beta chain was carried out in a study of blood T cells in healthy people across ages (dated by TCRdb to the mid-2010s). Regarding the study in general: In model experiments, roughly one uniquely barcoded TCR beta cDNA molecule per two T cells was captured by template switching. Four age groups were formed from the donors: young (average roughly 15 years), middle-aged (approximately 39), aged (62) and long-lived (about 80). For two donors (one aged 18 to 29 and one aged 80 or older), the study analyzed two additional independent replicas of 1 million unique cDNA reads from the same blood draw. To avoid experimental bias, donors of different ages were distributed randomly across sequencing lanes. To track age-related changes in TCR beta repertoire diversity, the study relied on deep sequencing normalized with unique cDNA molecular identifiers.

As concerns this clonotype: Its antigen remains unidentified. Per-base qualities were not stored, and no clone one base away is much larger.

General findings and caveats noted by the study authors: There was a strong correlation between observed TCR beta diversity and the percentage of naive T cells measured by flow cytometry. The long-lived group showed more naive CD4+ T cells, fewer expanded clones and increased TCR diversity than the aged group, suggesting age selection. Observed TCR beta diversity per million T cells fell roughly linearly with age, and a significant reduction was already apparent by age about 36. The CMV infection status of donors was not known, potentially confounding age-related changes in expanded clonotypes. Conclusive comparison of naive and antigen-experienced compartments was prevented by the profiling of bulk unsorted PBMCs. Total diversity estimates from one million sequenced T cells were considered lower bounds and underestimates.

Systemically healthy Caucasian individuals from Russia, 35 to 50 in total and aged about 6 to 100 years, were included as donors. Each donor gave 8 to 10 milliliters of peripheral blood, collected into EDTA-treated Vacutainer tubes. Ficoll-Paque density-gradient centrifugation was used to isolate PBMCs, with at least 7 million obtained per sample. Total RNA, at least 5.5 micrograms per sample, was extracted from PBMCs with Trizol reagent. Naive CD45RAhigh/CD27high T cell percentages were measured by flow cytometry on a PBMC aliquot from every donor. The library was generated by 5' RACE. Sequencing took place on an Illumina HiSeq 2500. A second about 6 to 11 cycle PCR used a sample-barcoded 5' primer and a J-beta primer mix. A template-switch 5' adaptor carrying 12 random nucleotides introduced a unique molecular identifier onto each TCR beta cDNA molecule. Each sample yielded at least 2.5 million CDR3-containing paired-end reads. First-strand cDNA was synthesized from all RNA with the Mint cDNA synthesis kit, primed by a TRBC-specific oligonucleotide. All cDNA was treated with uracil-DNA glycosylase and then went through a first 18-cycle PCR with the universal primers M1SS and BC2_uni_R. On the study's bioinformatics: Each sample was normalized by randomly selecting 1 million high-quality reads, each carrying a distinct molecular identifier. Instead of being binned into consensus sequences, reads that shared molecular identifiers were thrown out. MiTCR, with a Q25 quality threshold and the strictest error-elimination algorithm, was used for CDR3 identification, clonotype clustering and error correction. A nonparametric unseen species model with Euler transformation was used to estimate lower-bound total TCR beta diversity. TCRdb reprocessing: public reads trimmed at Q25 with fastp, clones called with MiXCR, in-frame beta chains kept. Duplicate CDR3 protein sequences are folded into a single record with the most common DNA and genes. TCRdb, rather than the study authors, made the V and J calls. Here the sample has around 940,000 distinct CDR3 sequences; roughly half occur a single time. 20% to 25% of the sample is in the top ten clones.

Sequences MGHRA (CDR1) and YSYEKL (CDR2) are obtained from the germline V gene. V lost 3 bases and J lost 4 bases; the stretch between them is 16 bases long. Measured from the cysteine to the phenylalanine, the CDR3 is 16 residues long. Here the CDR3 DNA is all that survives: 48 bases in frame from base 1. What was sequenced was blood. This TCR derives from a woman aged 60-75 years in good health. This chain joins TRBV4-1 to TRBJ2-1; the D gene is possibly TRBD1, with 6 bases matching. The sequenced DNA is TGCGCCAGCAGCCAGCAGGTCGCAGGGGCGTACAATGAGCAGTTCTTC. Its protein product is CASSQQVAGAYNEQFF.